This TCR beta chain came from a study of vaccination and CD4 T cells after COVID-19. Across the study: Convalescent participants consisted of six males and four females, two being Hispanic. Two mRNA vaccine doses were given, either BNT162b2 or mRNA-1273.

One entry per CDR3 protein results from TCRdb running MiXCR on the PCR reads. The data hold 20,000 to 25,000 distinct CDR3 sequences, with approximately 57% observed a single time. The CDR3 runs 14 residues. The V end lost 3 bases, the J end lost 8 bases, and 14 bases lay between the germline ends. Germline-derived CDR1 and CDR2 are LNHDA and SQIVND (reference sequence). This clonotype was seen a few times. The sequence came from a human donor who had recovered from COVID-19. The source was CD4+ T cells from blood, collected before SARS-CoV-2 vaccination. The V call is TRBV19, the J call TRBJ2-1, with TRBD2 as a possible D gene (7 bases). The CDR3 DNA follows: TGTGCCAGTAGTATTAGCCAGGGGAGGGATGAGCAGTTCTTC. This sequence encodes CASSISQGRDEQFF.